The source of this TCR beta chain is a study of OX40 agonist ivuxolimab in advanced cancers. Across the study: 30% to 40% of patients had received prior checkpoint inhibitor therapy.

Study outcomes and limitations: Clones of CD4+ and CD8+ blood T cells grew by week 6 at doses of 0.1 to 3.0 mg/kg.

A word on this clone: Antigen unknown.

TCRdb keeps only in-frame clones here, not all; method: immunoSEQ multiplex PCR. The data contain around 15,000 clones, 65% to 80% of them singletons. This sequence originates from an adult with an advanced solid tumor such as melanoma, head and neck, liver or kidney cancer. This specimen consisted of CD4+ or CD8+ T cells sorted from blood, obtained in a trial of the OX40 agonist ivuxolimab.

CDR3 protein: CASSIAGLAGELFF. In DNA form, the CDR3 reads TGTGCCAGTAGTATAGCGGGATTAGCCGGGGAGCTGTTTTTT. The chain is built from TRBV19 and TRBJ2-2, with a possible D match to TRBD2 (5 bases). Germline CDR1 and CDR2: LNHDA and SQIVND (reference sequence). The CDR3 extends over 14 amino acids. The germline V and J ends were trimmed by 1 base and 6 bases, with 9 bases remaining between them. The full variable domain, its missing parts supplied by reference TRBV19 and TRBJ2-2, is DGGITQSPKYLFRKEGQNVTLSCEQNLNHDAMYWYRQDPGQGLRLIYYSQIVNDFQKGDIAEGYSVSREKKESFPLTVTSAQKNPTAFYLCASSIAGLAGELFFGEGSRLTVL.